This is a list of T cell receptor beta chains from one sample in a study of cytomegalovirus exposure and HLA in healthy donors. The table came from immunoSEQ multiplex PCR; TCRdb's copy has only in-frame clones and leaves some out. The table has approximately 120,000 clones, roughly 80% seen once; the top ten hold just under 6.5%. The sequencing input was PBMCs. Source of these receptors: a middle-aged woman in good health and CMV-seronegative. CDR3s leave out the opening cysteine and the closing phenylalanine or tryptophan. Each record gives: CDR3 length, J gene, V gene, CDR3 protein.

12,TRBJ2-1,TRBV2,ASSLGLGGNEQF
13,TRBJ1-1,TRBV28,ASSLGYLSLSEAF
10,TRBJ1-1,TRBV11-1,ASSFTGGRAF
10,TRBJ1-1,TRBV5-5,ASSLDSSEAF
12,TRBJ2-7,TRBV4-3,ASSRPKRDCEQY
15,TRBJ2-7,TRBV4-2,ASSQGLADPISYEQY
11,TRBJ2-1,TRBV4-1,ASSQLAYNEQF
14,TRBJ2-2,TRBV15,ATSRGQGANTGELF
15,TRBJ1-6,TRBV7-3,ASSPWVLVRERLPLH
10,TRBJ1-1,TRBV18,ASSPLQGEAF
13,TRBJ2-7,TRBV11-2,ASSPLVGSSYEQY
13,TRBJ1-5,TRBV28,ASSSFSGGNQPQH
16,TRBJ2-6,TRBV5-8,ASSLARDSYSGANVLT
15,TRBJ1-4,TRBV7-9,ASSLQGAAPTNEKLF
13,TRBJ2-7,TRBV6-1,ASGGSGRTNYEQY
9,TRBJ1-2,TRBV6-6,ASHRNYGYT
11,TRBJ1-3,TRBV7-2,ASSRDSGNTIY
15,TRBJ1-5,TRBV19,ADIYLPGRRWDQPQH
12,TRBJ2-7,TRBV6-1,ASSVGQGAGEQY
12,TRBJ2-2,TRBV6-4,ASSALLNTGELF
11,TRBJ1-2,TRBV5-1,ASSLPEQGGYT
13,TRBJ2-7,TRBV28,ASSLTAGPPYEQY
11,TRBJ1-3,TRBV28,ASRRQGENTIY
21,TRBJ1-3,TRBV2,ASGRGEEGVRDLEPSSGNTIY
13,TRBJ1-4,TRBV28,ASSPYRDTGEKLF
9,TRBJ2-1,TRBV20-1,SAFGTEKKF
11,TRBJ1-2,TRBV2,ASSAIMSHGYT
11,TRBJ1-6,TRBV2,ASRGEGPPTLH
12,TRBJ2-5,TRBV11-2,ASSSGDNQETQY
14,TRBJ2-1,TRBV18,ASSPPTSGMRNEQF
14,TRBJ2-4,TRBV19,ASSRGNPVGKNIQY
13,TRBJ1-3,TRBV2,ASSRERGFENTIY
12,TRBJ2-2,TRBV7-3,ASHRDRTSGELF
12,TRBJ2-2,TRBV25-1,ASRFSWRAGELF
10,TRBJ1-1,TRBV10-2,ASRGDSTEAF
9,TRBJ2-3,TRBV18,ASLGSDTQY
12,TRBJ1-1,TRBV7-2,ASSLDQGNTEAF